What follows describes a single T cell receptor (beta chain). Antigen unknown. Germline and junction disagree at one end, which may indicate a read error. Unique-molecular-identifier-tagged TCR beta cDNA libraries were used. Approximately 550,000 cDNA molecules came from roughly 1 to 10 million T cells. TCRdb reprocessed the PCR reads with MiXCR, giving one entry per CDR3 protein. The sample lists about 820,000 distinct CDR3 sequences, approximately 53% occurring once. The sample originates from a study of post-analysis software for immune sequencing data. Study-wide background: Relapsing-remitting, secondary progressive and progressive-relapsing forms made up the multiple sclerosis disease courses.

General study points: Normalized Chao1 diversity in multiple sclerosis patients fell significantly below that of controls. When patients were compared with controls, a handful of TRBV segments were more frequent, TRBV5-6, TRBV5-1 and TRBV20-1 among them.

Germline CDR1 reads LNHNV; CDR2 reads YYDKDF (reference sequence). The CDR3 length is 17 residues. The specimen sequenced was blood. This TCR derives from a girl aged 10 to 17 with multiple sclerosis. The J gene is TRBJ2-1, the V gene TRBV15; D gene ambiguous. CDR3 coding DNA: TGCGCCACCAGCAGAGGTCGGATGTACAACCCCTACAATGAGCAGTTCTTC. The encoded protein is CATSRGRMYNPYNEQFF. The full variable domain, completed using reference TRBV15 and TRBJ2-1, is DAMVIQNPRYQVTQFGKPVTLSCSQTLNHNVMYWYQQKSSQAPKLLFHYYDKDFNNEADTPDNFQSRRPNTSFCFLDIRSPGLGDTAMYLCATSRGRMYNPYNEQFFGPGTRLTVL.